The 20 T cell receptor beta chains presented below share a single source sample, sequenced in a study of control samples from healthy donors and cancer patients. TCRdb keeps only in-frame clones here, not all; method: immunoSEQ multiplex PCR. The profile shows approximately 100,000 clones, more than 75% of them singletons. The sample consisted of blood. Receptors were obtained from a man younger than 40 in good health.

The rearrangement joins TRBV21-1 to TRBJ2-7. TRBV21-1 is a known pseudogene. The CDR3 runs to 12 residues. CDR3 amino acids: CASSSSTYEQYV. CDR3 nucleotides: TGTGCCAGCAGCTCCTCAACCTACGAGCAGTACGTC.

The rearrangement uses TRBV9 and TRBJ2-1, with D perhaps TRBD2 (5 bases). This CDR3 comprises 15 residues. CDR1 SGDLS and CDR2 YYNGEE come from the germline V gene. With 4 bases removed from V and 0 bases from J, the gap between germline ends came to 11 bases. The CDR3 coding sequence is TGTGCCAGCAGCCCGGGGTTCTACTCCTACAATGAGCAGTTCTTC. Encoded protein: CASSPGFYSYNEQFF.

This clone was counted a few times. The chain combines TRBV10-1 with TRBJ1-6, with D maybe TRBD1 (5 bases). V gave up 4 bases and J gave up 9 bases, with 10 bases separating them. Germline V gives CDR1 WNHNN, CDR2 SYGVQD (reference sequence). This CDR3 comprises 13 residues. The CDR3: CASSVGVSSPLHF. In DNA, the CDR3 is TGCGCCAGCAGTGTAGGGGTTAGTTCACCCCTCCACTTT.

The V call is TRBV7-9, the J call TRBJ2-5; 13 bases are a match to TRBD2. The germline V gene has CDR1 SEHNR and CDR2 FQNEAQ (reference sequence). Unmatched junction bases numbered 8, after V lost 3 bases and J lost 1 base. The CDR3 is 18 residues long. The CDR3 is CASSFRLAGGHLQETQYF. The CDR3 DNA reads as TGTGCCAGCAGCTTCAGACTAGCGGGGGGCCACCTCCAAGAGACCCAGTACTTC. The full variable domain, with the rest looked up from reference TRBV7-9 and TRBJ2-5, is DTGVSQNPRHKITKRGQNVTFRCDPISEHNRLYWYRQTLGQGPEFLTYFQNEAQLEKSRLLSDRFSAERPKGSFSTLEIQRTEQGDSAMYLCASSFRLAGGHLQETQYFGPGTRLLVL.

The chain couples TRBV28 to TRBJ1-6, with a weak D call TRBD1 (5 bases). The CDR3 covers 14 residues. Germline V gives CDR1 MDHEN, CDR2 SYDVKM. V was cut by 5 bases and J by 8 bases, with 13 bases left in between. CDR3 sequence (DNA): TGTGCCAGCAGTCTAGGGACGACTCATTCACCCCTCCACTTT. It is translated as CASSLGTTHSPLHF.

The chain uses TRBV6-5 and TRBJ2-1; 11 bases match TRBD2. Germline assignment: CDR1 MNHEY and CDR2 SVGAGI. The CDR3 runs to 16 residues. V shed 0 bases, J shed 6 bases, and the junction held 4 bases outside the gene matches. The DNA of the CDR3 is TGTGCCAGCAGTTACTCGCTAGCGGGGGGTCGCAATGAGCAGTTCTTC. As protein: CASSYSLAGGRNEQFF.

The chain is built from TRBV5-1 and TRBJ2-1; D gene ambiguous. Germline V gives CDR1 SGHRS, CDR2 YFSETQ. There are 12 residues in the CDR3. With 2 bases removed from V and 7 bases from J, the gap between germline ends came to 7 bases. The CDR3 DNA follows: TGCGCCAGCAGCTTACTGGGGAATGAGCAGTTCTTC. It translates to CASSLLGNEQFF.

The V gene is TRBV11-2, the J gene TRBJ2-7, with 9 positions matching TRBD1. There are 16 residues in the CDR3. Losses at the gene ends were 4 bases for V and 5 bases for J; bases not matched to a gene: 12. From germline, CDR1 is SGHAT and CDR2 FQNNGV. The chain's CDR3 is CASSSKPGQGFHEQYF. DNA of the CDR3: TGTGCCAGCAGCTCGAAGCCGGGACAGGGTTTCCACGAGCAGTACTTC.

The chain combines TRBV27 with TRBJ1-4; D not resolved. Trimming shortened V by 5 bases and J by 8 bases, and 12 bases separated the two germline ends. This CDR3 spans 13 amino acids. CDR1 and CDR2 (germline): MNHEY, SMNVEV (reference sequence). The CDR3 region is CASSTKLGEKLFF. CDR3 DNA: TGTGCCAGCAGTACCAAACTGGGCGAAAAACTGTTTTTT.

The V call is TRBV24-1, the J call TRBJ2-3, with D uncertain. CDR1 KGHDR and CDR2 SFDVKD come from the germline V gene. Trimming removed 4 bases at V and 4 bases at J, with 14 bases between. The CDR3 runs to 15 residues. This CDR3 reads CATSEKVVAADTQYF. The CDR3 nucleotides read TGTGCCACCAGTGAGAAGGTGGTCGCTGCAGATACGCAGTATTTT.

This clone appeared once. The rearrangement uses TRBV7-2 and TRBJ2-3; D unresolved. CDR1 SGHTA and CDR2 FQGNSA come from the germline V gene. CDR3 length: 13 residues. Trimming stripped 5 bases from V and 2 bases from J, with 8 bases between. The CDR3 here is CASSGSHTDTQYF. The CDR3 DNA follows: TGTGCCAGCAGCGGCAGCCACACAGATACGCAGTATTTT.

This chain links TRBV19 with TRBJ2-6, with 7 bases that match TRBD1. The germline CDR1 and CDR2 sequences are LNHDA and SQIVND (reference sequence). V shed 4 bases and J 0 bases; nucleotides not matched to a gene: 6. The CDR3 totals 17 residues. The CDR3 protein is CASSTEQGYSGANVLTF. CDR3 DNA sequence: TGTGCCAGTAGTACGGAACAGGGGTACTCTGGGGCCAACGTCCTGACTTTC.

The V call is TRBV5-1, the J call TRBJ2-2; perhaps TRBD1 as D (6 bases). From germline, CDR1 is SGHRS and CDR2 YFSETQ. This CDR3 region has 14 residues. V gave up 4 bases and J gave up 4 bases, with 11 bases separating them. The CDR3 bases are TGCGCCAGCAGCCCGGGACAACCCACCGGGGAGCTGTTTTTT. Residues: CASSPGQPTGELFF. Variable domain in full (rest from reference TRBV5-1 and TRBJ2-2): KAGVTQTPRYLIKTRGQQVTLSCSPISGHRSVSWYQQTPGQGLQFLFEYFSETQRNKGNFPGRFSGRQFSNSRSEMNVSTLELGDSALYLCASSPGQPTGELFFGEGSRLTVL.

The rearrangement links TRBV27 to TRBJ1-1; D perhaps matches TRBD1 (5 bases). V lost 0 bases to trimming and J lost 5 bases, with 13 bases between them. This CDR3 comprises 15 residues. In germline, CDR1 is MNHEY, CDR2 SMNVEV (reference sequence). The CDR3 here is CASSLSFGGDTEAFF. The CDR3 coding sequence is TGTGCCAGCAGTTTATCGTTTGGGGGTGATACTGAAGCTTTCTTT.

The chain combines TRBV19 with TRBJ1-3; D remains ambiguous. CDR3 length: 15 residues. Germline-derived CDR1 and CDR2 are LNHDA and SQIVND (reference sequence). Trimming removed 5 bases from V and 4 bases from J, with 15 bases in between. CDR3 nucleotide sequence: TGTGCCAGTAGTGAAGACCACTTCTCCGGAAACACCATATATTTT. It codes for CASSEDHFSGNTIYF.

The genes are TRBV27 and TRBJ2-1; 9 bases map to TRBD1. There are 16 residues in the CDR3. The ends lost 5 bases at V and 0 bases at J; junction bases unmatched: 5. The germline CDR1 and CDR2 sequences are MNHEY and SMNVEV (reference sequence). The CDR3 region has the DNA TGTGCCAGCAGTACCTGGACAGGGGTCTCCTACAATGAGCAGTTCTTC. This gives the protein CASSTWTGVSYNEQFF.

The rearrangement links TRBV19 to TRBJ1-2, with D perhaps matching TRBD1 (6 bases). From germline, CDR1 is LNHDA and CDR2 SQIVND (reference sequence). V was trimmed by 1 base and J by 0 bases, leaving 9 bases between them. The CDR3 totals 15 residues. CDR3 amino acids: CASSIGNRANYGYTF. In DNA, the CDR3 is TGTGCCAGTAGTATAGGGAACAGGGCTAACTATGGCTACACCTTC.

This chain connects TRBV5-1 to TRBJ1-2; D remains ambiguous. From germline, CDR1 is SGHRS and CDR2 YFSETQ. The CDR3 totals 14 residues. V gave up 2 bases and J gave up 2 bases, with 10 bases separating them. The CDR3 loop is CASSFASSNYGYTF. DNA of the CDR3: TGCGCCAGCAGCTTTGCCAGCAGCAACTATGGCTACACCTTC.

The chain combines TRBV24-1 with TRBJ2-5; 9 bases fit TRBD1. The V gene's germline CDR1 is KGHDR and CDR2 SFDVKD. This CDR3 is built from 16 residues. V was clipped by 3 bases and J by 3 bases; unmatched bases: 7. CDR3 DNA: TGTGCCACCAGTGATCGCCGGACAGGGGCGAAAGAGACCCAGTACTTC. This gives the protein CATSDRRTGAKETQYF.

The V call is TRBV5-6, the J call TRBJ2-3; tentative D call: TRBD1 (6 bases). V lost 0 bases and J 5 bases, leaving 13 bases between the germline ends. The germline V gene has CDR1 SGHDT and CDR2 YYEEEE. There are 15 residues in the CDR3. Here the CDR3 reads CASSLDTTGLDTQYF. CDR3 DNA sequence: TGTGCCAGCAGCTTGGATACTACAGGGTTAGATACGCAGTATTTT.